The 24 T cell receptor beta chains below were found in one sample sequenced in a study of blood T cell repertoires in COVID-19. The table came from immunoSEQ multiplex PCR; TCRdb's copy has only in-frame clones and leaves some out. The sample lists 390,000 or so clones; around 92% were seen once. The sequencing sample was made of peripheral blood. These TCRs come from a woman aged 25 to 39 with COVID-19, enrolled during active disease.

The V and J genes are TRBV25-1 and TRBJ2-5; TRBD2 might be the D (6 bases). The V gene lost 3 bases and the J gene lost 1 base, with 12 bases spanning the gap. Germline CDR1 reads MGHDK; CDR2 reads SYGVNS. The CDR3 runs to 15 residues. The CDR3 loop is CASSERLGGQETQYF. The CDR3, as DNA: TGTGCCAGCAGTGAGCGACTAGGTGGCCAAGAGACCCAGTACTTC.

The rearrangement joins TRBV6-5 to TRBJ2-5; D possibly corresponds to TRBD1 (6 bases). Germline assignment: CDR1 MNHEY and CDR2 SVGAGI. The CDR3 loop spans 15 amino acids. V gave up 0 bases and J gave up 1 base, with 9 bases separating them. CDR3 region: CASSYSMGAQETQYF. The CDR3, as DNA: TGTGCCAGCAGTTACTCGATGGGGGCCCAAGAGACCCAGTACTTC.

This chain uses TRBV7-2 with TRBJ2-7; 11 bases align to TRBD2. This CDR3 is built from 15 residues. Germline V gene lookup returns CDR1 SGHTA and CDR2 FQGNSA. Trimming took 5 bases from V and 1 from J; bases not matched to a gene: 4. Written as DNA, the CDR3 is TGTGCCAGCAGCCTACTAGCGGGGGAGTCCTACGAGCAGTACTTC. It translates to CASSLLAGESYEQYF.

This sequence joins TRBV15 and TRBJ1-1; D not certain. This CDR3 comprises 13 residues. CDR1 LNHNV and CDR2 YYDKDF come from the germline V gene (reference sequence). Trimming cost V 3 bases and J 6 bases, with 11 bases left between them. DNA for the CDR3: TGTGCCACCAGCAGGCCTCCGGGGTCTGAAGCTTTCTTT. Translating gives CATSRPPGSEAFF.

The V call is TRBV29-1, the J call TRBJ1-2; D gene ambiguous. Between the trimmed V and J ends, which lost 6 bases and 1 base, there was a span of 15 bases. The CDR3 length is 14 residues. Germline V lookup: CDR1 SQVTM, CDR2 ANQGSEA. CDR3 sequence: CSVQARNSNYGYTF. The CDR3 coding sequence is TGCAGCGTACAAGCCCGGAACAGTAACTATGGCTACACCTTC.

The CDR3 DNA follows: TGTGCCAGCAAGGAGGGGAGCTCCTATAATTCACCCCTCCACTTT. Its protein product is CASKEGSSYNSPLHF. V is TRBV9 and J is TRBJ1-6; possibly TRBD1 for D (5 bases). There are 15 residues in the CDR3. The V gene's germline CDR1 is SGDLS and CDR2 YYNGEE. V was shortened by 6 bases and J by 0 bases, with 10 bases between the two germline ends.

The chain links TRBV11-2 to TRBJ1-2; 7 positions match TRBD1. This CDR3 spans 15 amino acids. J lost 2 bases, V lost 5 bases, and 8 bases had no gene match. Germline V gene data show CDR1 as SGHAT and CDR2 as FQNNGV. In DNA form, the CDR3 reads TGTGCCAGCAGCCCCTCGACAGGGCTGAACTATGGCTACACCTTC. Its translation is CASSPSTGLNYGYTF.

The chain carries TRBV19 and TRBJ2-3; a weak D match, TRBD2 (6 bases). The CDR3 is 15 residues long. Germline-derived CDR1 and CDR2 are LNHDA and SQIVND (reference sequence). Trimming took 6 bases from V and 2 from J, leaving 15 bases between them. CDR3 sequence reads: CASRVRDGATDTQYF. The CDR3 DNA sequence: TGTGCCAGTAGGGTGCGGGATGGGGCCACAGATACGCAGTATTTT. Using reference TRBV19 and TRBJ2-3 for the parts outside the CDR3, the full variable domain is DGGITQSPKYLFRKEGQNVTLSCEQNLNHDAMYWYRQDPGQGLRLIYYSQIVNDFQKGDIAEGYSVSREKKESFPLTVTSAQKNPTAFYLCASRVRDGATDTQYFGPGTRLTVL.

The chain couples TRBV27 to TRBJ1-2, with 9 bases that match TRBD1. Germline CDR1 reads MNHEY; CDR2 reads SMNVEV (reference sequence). The CDR3 has 15 amino acids. The J segment lost 7 bases and the V segment lost 3 bases, leaving 9 bases of the junction unmatched. The CDR3 nucleotides read TGTGCCAGCAGTTTCCAGGACAGGGGAGAAACTGGCTACACCTTC. It is translated as CASSFQDRGETGYTF.

The rearrangement uses TRBV7-8 and TRBJ1-5; D ambiguous. Looked up from germline, CDR1 is SGHVS and CDR2 is FQNEAQ. V lost 1 base and J 2 bases, leaving 6 bases between the germline ends. This CDR3 is built from 14 residues. The CDR3 DNA is TGTGCCAGCAGCTTAGGTCCCGGCAATCAGCCCCAGCATTTT. Translation gives CASSLGPGNQPQHF. Supplemented by reference TRBV7-8 and TRBJ1-5, the full variable domain reads GAGVSQSPRYKVAKRGQDVALRCDPISGHVSLFWYQQALGQGPEFLTYFQNEAQLDKSGLPSDRFFAERPEGSVSTLKIQRTQQEDSAVYLCASSLGPGNQPQHFGDGTRLSIL.

V gene TRBV5-6 combines with J gene TRBJ1-2; D gene uncertain. Germline V CDR1 and CDR2: SGHDT, YYEEEE. The CDR3 is 14 amino acids. The ends were cut back, 1 base at V and 4 bases at J, with 11 bases in the middle. The CDR3 spells CASSLWRASYGYTF. In DNA form, the CDR3 reads TGTGCCAGCAGCTTGTGGAGGGCGAGCTATGGCTACACCTTC.

The chain carries TRBV19 and TRBJ2-1; a possible D gene is TRBD2 (5 bases). There are 14 residues in the CDR3. The germline V gene has CDR1 LNHDA and CDR2 SQIVND (reference sequence). V was shortened by 4 bases and J by 0 bases, with 7 bases between the two germline ends. The CDR3 DNA sequence: TGTGCCAGTAGTAGCGGGCTCTCCTACAATGAGCAGTTCTTC. Encoded protein: CASSSGLSYNEQFF.

The rearrangement links TRBV4-3 to TRBJ1-6, with D possibly matching TRBD1 (6 bases). The CDR3 has 16 amino acids. Trimming took 0 bases from V and 9 from J, leaving 15 bases between them. Germline V CDR1 and CDR2: LGHNA, YSLEER. The CDR3 loop reads CASSQDRTAMASPLHF. The CDR3 DNA reads as TGCGCCAGCAGCCAAGATAGGACAGCTATGGCTTCACCCCTCCACTTT.

The chain carries TRBV7-9 and TRBJ2-3, with 8 bases lining up with TRBD2. J lost 4 bases, V lost 4 bases, and 4 bases had no gene match. The CDR3 is made up of 14 amino acids. Germline values: CDR1 SEHNR, CDR2 FQNEAQ (reference sequence). Written as DNA, the CDR3 is TGTGCCAGCAGCTCCCCAGCGGGAGCAGATACGCAGTATTTT. Translated, it gives CASSSPAGADTQYF.

The chain employs TRBV19 and TRBJ2-1; weak D call: TRBD1 (6 bases). CDR3 size: 19 residues. Germline CDR1 LNHDA, CDR2 SQIVND (reference sequence). Deletions cut 0 bases from V and 2 bases from J, with 20 bases between. The CDR3 protein is CASSIDGLMDSSPYNEQFF. The CDR3 region has the DNA TGTGCCAGTAGTATAGACGGCCTCATGGACAGTTCCCCCTACAATGAGCAGTTCTTC.

This clone was found once. The V call is TRBV7-9, the J call TRBJ1-4; a weak D match, TRBD1 (5 bases). V lost 2 bases and J 8 bases, leaving 12 bases between the germline ends. Germline-derived CDR1 and CDR2 are SEHNR and FQNEAQ (reference sequence). The length of the CDR3 is 14 residues. Written as DNA, the CDR3 is TGTGCCAGCAGCTTACCAGGGATTGGAGAAAAACTGTTTTTT. It codes for CASSLPGIGEKLFF.

This chain connects TRBV5-4 to TRBJ2-7, with 9 positions matching TRBD2. V trimming: 0 bases; J trimming: 3 bases; junction bases outside the gene matches: 10. The CDR3 is 17 amino acids. CDR1 is SGHNT and CDR2 is YYREEE in the germline V gene (reference sequence). CDR3 residues: CASSLAPSGVGGYEQYF. CDR3 in DNA: TGTGCCAGCAGCTTGGCCCCTAGCGGGGTAGGTGGCTACGAGCAGTACTTC. The variable domain in full, completed from reference TRBV5-4 and TRBJ2-7, reads ETGVTQSPTHLIKTRGQQVTLRCSSQSGHNTVSWYQQALGQGPQFIFQYYREEENGRGNFPPRFSGLQFPNYSSELNVNALELDDSALYLCASSLAPSGVGGYEQYFGPGTRLTVT.

There are a few counts of this clone. The CDR3 DNA reads as TGTGCCAGCAGCTTCGGACTAGCGGGAGCCTACGAGCAGTACGTC. This encodes CASSFGLAGAYEQYV. The chain is built from TRBV5-5 and TRBJ2-7; 13 bases align to TRBD2. The junction had 1 base not matched to a gene; V was cut back by 2 bases and J by 2 bases. The V gene's germline CDR1 is SGHKS and CDR2 YYEKEE (reference sequence). The CDR3 sequence is 15 residues long.

The chain recombines TRBV19 with TRBJ1-2; no clear D gene. The V and J ends lost 2 bases and 8 bases respectively, with 12 bases between them. Looked up from germline, CDR1 is LNHDA and CDR2 is SQIVND (reference sequence). The CDR3 is 13 amino acids. The CDR3 spells CASSIRTREGYTF. CDR3 bases: TGTGCCAGTAGTATACGGACGAGGGAAGGCTACACCTTC. Variable domain in full (rest from reference TRBV19 and TRBJ1-2): DGGITQSPKYLFRKEGQNVTLSCEQNLNHDAMYWYRQDPGQGLRLIYYSQIVNDFQKGDIAEGYSVSREKKESFPLTVTSAQKNPTAFYLCASSIRTREGYTFGSGTRLTVV.

The count of this clone is one. The chain has TRBV10-3 and TRBJ1-1, with 11 bases that match TRBD1. The CDR3 runs to 14 residues. J was trimmed by 5 bases and V by 5 bases; bases with no gene match: 4. Germline V lookup: CDR1 ENHRY, CDR2 SYGVKD. The DNA of the CDR3 is TGTGCCATCAGTCCCGGACAGGGGGCGACTGAAGCTTTCTTT. Translated: CAISPGQGATEAFF.

This chain links TRBV9 with TRBJ2-1; the D gene is possibly TRBD2 (6 bases). V was clipped by 0 bases and J by 0 bases, with 13 bases between them. Germline assignment: CDR1 SGDLS and CDR2 YYNGEE. This CDR3 region has 17 residues. The CDR3 region has the DNA TGTGCCAGCAGCGTAGGAGACAGCGGGCGCTCCTACAATGAGCAGTTCTTC. Encoded protein: CASSVGDSGRSYNEQFF.

This clone was counted a single time. This chain connects TRBV7-8 to TRBJ1-4, with 7 positions matching TRBD1. The CDR3 has 15 residues. From germline, CDR1 is SGHVS and CDR2 FQNEAQ. V trimming: 5 bases; J trimming: 6 bases; junction bases outside the gene matches: 9. CDR3 amino acids: CASSQTTGWDEKLFF. The CDR3 coding sequence is TGTGCCAGCAGCCAGACGACAGGGTGGGATGAAAAACTGTTTTTT.

In this sample, this clone turned up a few times. The chain combines TRBV4-1 with TRBJ2-2; 9 nucleotides match TRBD2. The CDR3 runs 21 residues. Germline V gene sequence: CDR1 MGHRA, CDR2 YSYEKL. Trimming cost V 0 bases and J 0 bases; bases outside gene matches: 14. CDR3 sequence: CASSQDRPSSGKGANTGELFF. The CDR3 region has the DNA TGCGCCAGCAGCCAAGATCGACCGTCTAGCGGGAAGGGAGCGAACACCGGGGAGCTGTTTTTT.

The chain uses TRBV12-5 and TRBJ2-3; D is ambiguous. CDR3 length: 13 amino acids. V lost 6 bases to trimming and J lost 0 bases, with 7 bases between them. The germline CDR1 and CDR2 sequences are LGHNT and FRNRAP. This CDR3 is CASGRVSTDTQYF. The DNA for the CDR3 is TGTGCTAGTGGGAGAGTCAGCACAGATACGCAGTATTTT. The variable domain in full, with the rest retrieved from reference TRBV12-5 and TRBJ2-3, is DARVTQTPRHKVTEMGQEVTMRCQPILGHNTVFWYRQTMMQGLELLAYFRNRAPLDDSGMPKDRFSAEMPDATLATLKIQPSEPRDSAVYFCASGRVSTDTQYFGPGTRLTVL.